The clone carrying this T cell receptor (beta chain) was seen only a few times. Patients aged 18 to 65 with hyperthyroidism were newly diagnosed, with duration under 2 months. V lost 0 bases and J 1 base, leaving 12 bases between the germline ends. The CDR3 totals 17 residues. Germline-derived CDR1 and CDR2 are LNHNV and YYDKDF (reference sequence). This sample is drawn from a study of T cells in Graves' hyperthyroidism and ophthalmopathy. The overall study: At initial diagnosis, before any treatment had begun, peripheral blood was obtained.

There were TCR beta CDR3 regions amplified from RNA transcripts. TCR CDR3 underwent first-round RT-PCR with the HTBI primer set. One entry per CDR3 protein, called by TCRdb with MiXCR from the multiplex PCR reads. The sample contains about 560,000 distinct CDR3 sequences, about a sixth of which appear only once. Specimen: blood. The sequence was obtained from a woman under 30 with Graves' hyperthyroidism. The chain recombines TRBV15 with TRBJ2-2, with a tentative D call TRBD2 (6 bases). The CDR3 coding sequence is TGTGCCACCAGCAGAGATATGGGTAGCGGGAACACCGGGGAGCTGTTTTTT. Translated: CATSRDMGSGNTGELFF.